This is a list of T cell receptor beta chains from one sample in a study of cytotoxic CD8 clonotypes in ibrutinib-treated CLL. The data were produced by immunoSEQ multiplex PCR, yet TCRdb's version contains in-frame clones alone and is incomplete. The sample holds 90,000 to 95,000 clones, 70% to 80% seen once. This specimen consisted of PBMCs, obtained after 24 months of ibrutinib treatment. The receptors come from a human donor with chronic lymphocytic leukemia. Each CDR3 is given with its conserved first and last residue. A D gene is named only where the DNA matches it firmly. Expanded clones are given a class, and other clones once, few, many or no size at all.

>-|TRBV27|TRBD2|TRBJ2-3
CASSLASGSTQYF
TGTGCCAGCAGTTTGGCTAGCGGATCTACGCAGTATTTT
>-|TRBV5-1|TRBD1|TRBJ2-7
CASSLEQGAYEQYF
TGCGCCAGCAGCTTGGAGCAGGGGGCCTACGAGCAGTACTTC
>-|TRBV25-1|TRBD1|TRBJ2-1
CASAETGGGSYNEQFF
TGTGCCAGCGCTGAGACAGGGGGTGGCTCCTACAATGAGCAGTTCTTC
>-|TRBV6-9|TRBD1|TRBJ1-4
CAPRTGYEKLFF
TGTGCCCCCCGGACAGGATATGAAAAACTGTTTTTT
>-|TRBV5-1|TRBD1|TRBJ1-2
CASSRTGGTNYGYTF
TGCGCCAGCAGCCGGACAGGGGGCACTAACTATGGCTACACCTTC
>-|TRBV9|-|TRBJ2-3
CASSVVSSTDTQYF
TGTGCCAGCAGCGTAGTGAGTAGCACAGATACGCAGTATTTT
>-|TRBV7-3|TRBD2|TRBJ2-3
CASSLTVSGGFTDTQYF
TGTGCCAGCAGCTTAACGGTTAGCGGGGGCTTCACAGATACGCAGTATTTT
>-|TRBV11-2|-|TRBJ2-1
CASSLVASVTYNEQFF
TGTGCCAGCAGCTTAGTAGCGTCGGTAACCTACAATGAGCAGTTCTTC
>-|TRBV11-2|-|TRBJ1-1
CASSPRGVRTEAFF
TGTGCCAGCAGCCCGCGGGGGGTTAGGACTGAAGCTTTCTTT
>-|TRBV18|-|TRBJ2-7
CASSPPGSYEQYF
TGTGCCAGCTCACCACCCGGCTCCTACGAGCAGTACTTC
>-|TRBV6-1|-|TRBJ2-7
CASSLGVAAYEQYF
TGTGCCAGCAGTCTGGGAGTGGCGGCCTACGAGCAGTACTTC
>-|TRBV5-6|-|TRBJ2-7
CASSHRGYEQYF
TGTGCCAGCAGCCACCGAGGGTACGAGCAGTACTTC
>-|TRBV7-9|-|TRBJ2-2
CASTYRSDTGELFF
TGTGCCAGCACCTACAGGAGCGATACCGGGGAGCTGTTTTTT
>few|TRBV5-6|TRBD1|TRBJ2-3
CASSLRDRGTQYF
TGTGCCAGCAGCCTCCGGGACAGGGGTACGCAGTATTTT
>-|TRBV11-2|-|TRBJ2-1
CASSSDLNNEQFF
TGTGCCAGCAGCTCGGACTTGAACAATGAGCAGTTCTTC
>-|TRBV10-3|-|TRBJ1-2
CAITPQAGASSYGYTF
TGTGCCATCACCCCACAGGCGGGGGCGTCCTCCTATGGCTACACCTTC
>few|TRBV30|TRBD2|TRBJ2-3
CAWSSLAGPTDTQYF
TGTGCCTGGAGTTCACTAGCGGGGCCCACAGATACGCAGTATTTT
>-|TRBV7-2|-|TRBJ2-1
CASSPRQASSYNEQFF
TGTGCCAGCAGCCCGCGACAGGCCAGCTCCTACAATGAGCAGTTCTTC
>-|TRBV7-9|TRBD1|TRBJ1-3
CASSLSQGARNTIYF
TGTGCCAGCAGCTTATCCCAGGGGGCGCGAAACACCATATATTTT
>few|TRBV28|-|TRBJ1-2
CASRHEHYGYTF
TGTGCCAGCAGGCACGAACACTATGGCTACACCTTC
>-|TRBV29-1|TRBD1|TRBJ1-6
CSVATGGTLHF
TGCAGCGTGGCTACAGGGGGCACCCTCCACTTT
>-|TRBV7-9|TRBD2|TRBJ2-1
CASSSGLAGGHEQFF
TGTGCCAGCAGCTCGGGACTAGCGGGAGGCCATGAGCAGTTCTTC
>-|TRBV9|-|TRBJ2-3
CASNDVADTQYF
TGTGCCAGCAACGACGTAGCAGATACGCAGTATTTT
>-|TRBV7-7|TRBD1|TRBJ1-1
CASSLTGGTEAFF
TGTGCTAGCAGCCTCACAGGGGGCACTGAAGCTTTCTTT
>-|TRBV5-4|-|TRBJ1-1
CASSLASGSTEAFF
TGTGCCAGCAGCTTGGCTTCGGGGAGTACTGAAGCTTTCTTT
>-|TRBV7-3|-|TRBJ2-3
CASGERPGDTQYF
TGTGCCAGCGGAGAAAGGCCCGGGGATACGCAGTATTTT
>-|TRBV7-7|-|TRBJ2-1
CASSPDELGNEQFF
TGTGCTAGCAGCCCCGACGAGTTAGGCAATGAGCAGTTCTTC
>-|TRBV11-2|-|TRBJ1-5
CASSLTSSQPQHF
TGTGCCAGCAGCTTAACAAGTTCACAGCCCCAGCATTTT
>-|TRBV7-3|TRBD2|TRBJ2-5
CASSLNPGTRETQYF
TGTGCCAGCAGCTTAAACCCCGGGACTAGAGAGACCCAGTACTTC
>few|TRBV2|-|TRBJ1-5
CASSFTADSNQPQHF
TGTGCCAGCAGTTTCACAGCCGATAGCAATCAGCCCCAGCATTTT
>-|TRBV6-5|TRBD1|TRBJ1-3
CASRKDRYSGNTIYF
TGTGCCAGCAGAAAGGACAGGTACTCTGGAAACACCATATATTTT